This T cell receptor (beta chain) was retrieved from a study of T cell responses to AZD1222 COVID-19 vaccine. Regarding the study as a whole: Compared with day 0, the breadth and depth of the Spike-specific TCR repertoire rose significantly after two doses of AZD1222. AZD1222 recipients seropositive at baseline numbered only five or six.

As regards this clone: Antigen unknown.

Measured with immunoSEQ multiplex PCR; TCRdb has only the in-frame clones, and not every one. The top ten clones hold about 1.6% of a sample with under 200,000 clones, 90% of them seen once. The CDR3 extends over 14 amino acids. From germline, CDR1 is MNHEY and CDR2 SVGAGI. V was shortened by 6 bases and J by 0 bases, with 11 bases between the two germline ends. V usage is TRBV6-5 and J usage is TRBJ1-1, with D unclear. This receptor was identified in an adult in good health. This specimen consisted of peripheral blood, obtained on day 0 of AZD1222 vaccination. CDR3 in amino acids: CASSKDGMNTEAFF. The DNA of the CDR3 is TGTGCCAGCAGCAAGGACGGAATGAACACTGAAGCTTTCTTT.